This is a list of T cell receptor beta chains from one sample in a study of blood T cell repertoires in COVID-19. Only in-frame clones appear in the TCRdb table, and some are missing; sequencing was by immunoSEQ multiplex PCR. The table has a few hundred thousand clones, roughly 84% seen once. Source material: peripheral blood. The receptors derive from a human donor with COVID-19, enrolled during active disease. The donor label of this sample is uncertain. Each CDR3 is given with its conserved first and last residue. The D gene is left open where the match is weak. Clone size is shown for a subset of rows, as once, few, many or a class of expanded clone.

>NA|TRBV7-3|TRBJ1-1|NA
TGTGCCAGCAGCCTAATGGGGGCTAACACTGAAGCTTTCTTT
CASSLMGANTEAFF
>NA|TRBV7-8|TRBJ1-6|NA
TGTGCCAGCAGCTTAGGGGGGTGGGGGGACTCACCCCTCCACTTT
CASSLGGWGDSPLHF
>TRBD1|TRBV7-9|TRBJ1-2|NA
TGTGCCAGCAGCTTAGACGACAGGGACTTGTCTGGCTACACCTTC
CASSLDDRDLSGYTF
>TRBD1|TRBV10-3|TRBJ1-1|NA
TGTGCCATCAGTGAGTCGACAGGGTATAACACTGAAGCTTTCTTT
CAISESTGYNTEAFF
>NA|TRBV30|TRBJ1-3|few
TGTGCCTGGAGCATGACAGTCCGCTCTGGAAACACCATATATTTT
CAWSMTVRSGNTIYF
>NA|TRBV12-3/TRBV12-4|TRBJ1-5|NA
TGTGCCAGCAGTATGGCAGACAATCAGCCCCAGCATTTT
CASSMADNQPQHF
>NA|TRBV27|TRBJ1-2|NA
TGTGCCAGCAGTTATGGATTCGGAGTGAATGGCTACACCTTC
CASSYGFGVNGYTF
>NA|TRBV30|TRBJ2-3|NA
TGTGCCTGGAGTGTAATTTCTAGCCCCGCAGATACGCAGTATTTT
CAWSVISSPADTQYF
>NA|TRBV5-4|TRBJ1-2|NA
TGTGCCAGCAGCTCAAATTTCCTCTTTCGGGGCTATGGCTACACCTTC
CASSSNFLFRGYGYTF
>TRBD1|TRBV6-4|TRBJ2-3|NA
TGTGCCAGCAGTGCACTACAGGGGGTCAGCACAGATACGCAGTATTTT
CASSALQGVSTDTQYF
>NA|TRBV30|TRBJ2-1|few
TGTGCCTGGCGCTCAGGGCGTCACAATGAGCAGTTCTTC
CAWRSGRHNEQFF
>NA|TRBV7-7|TRBJ2-2|NA
TGTGCTAGCAGCTTAAACGGGAGAGGAACCGGGGAGCTGTTTTTT
CASSLNGRGTGELFF
>TRBD1|TRBV27|TRBJ1-2|NA
TGTGCCAGCAGACAGGGGCTAAGATCCTTCTACACCTTC
CASRQGLRSFYTF
>NA|TRBV19|TRBJ1-3|NA
TGTGCCAGTAGGCGTCAGCCCGAACCGGGTGGAAACACCATATATTTT
CASRRQPEPGGNTIYF
>TRBD1|TRBV14|TRBJ2-1|NA
TGTGCCAGCAGCCAAGAGGACAGGGGGATTCACAATGAGCAGTTCTTC
CASSQEDRGIHNEQFF
>NA|TRBV15|TRBJ1-6|NA
TGTGCCACCAGCGGGGGAGGTGGGGGGTATAATTCACCCCTCCACTTT
CATSGGGGGYNSPLHF
>NA|TRBV23-1|TRBJ1-3|once
TGCGCCAGCAGTCAATCTTCTGGACGGGGGAGAAGCTCTGGAAACACCATATATTTT
CASSQSSGRGRSSGNTIYF
>NA|TRBV12-3/TRBV12-4|TRBJ1-2|NA
TGTGCCAGCACCTCACTCGGGGGCTATGGCTACACCTTC
CASTSLGGYGYTF
>NA|TRBV7-8|TRBJ1-1|NA
TGTGCCAGCAGCCCATCTACTGTGAACACTGAAGCTTTCTTT
CASSPSTVNTEAFF
>TRBD1|TRBV5-6|TRBJ1-3|NA
TGTGCCACGTCGGACAGGGTCTCTGGAAACACCATATATTTT
CATSDRVSGNTIYF
>NA|TRBV12-3/TRBV12-4|TRBJ1-2|NA
TGTGCCAGCAGGGGGGGAAGCTATGGCTACACCTTC
CASRGGSYGYTF
>NA|TRBV11-3|TRBJ2-1|medium-sized
TGTGCCAGCAGCTTAGATGGCCGGGGTGGAAACAATGAGCAGTTCTTC
CASSLDGRGGNNEQFF
>TRBD2|TRBV28|TRBJ2-2|once
TGTGCCAGCCACCTGTGGACTAGCGCGAACACCGGGGAGCTGTTTTTT
CASHLWTSANTGELFF
>TRBD2|TRBV5-6|TRBJ2-7|once
TGTGCCAGCAGCGCGACTAGCTCTGGCGAGCAGTACTTC
CASSATSSGEQYF
>TRBD1|TRBV5-1|TRBJ1-1|NA
TGCGCCAGCAGCATCCGACAGGGACATAACACTGAAGCTTTCTTT
CASSIRQGHNTEAFF
>NA|TRBV28|TRBJ2-5|NA
TGTGCCAGCAGTTTATATTCCGGACTCCAAGAGACCCAGTACTTC
CASSLYSGLQETQYF
>TRBD2|TRBV7-9|TRBJ2-7|NA
TGTGCCAGCAGAGACGGGAGGCCATCCTACGAGCAGTACTTC
CASRDGRPSYEQYF
>NA|TRBV7-9|TRBJ1-1|few
TGTGCCAGCAGGCCCCAGATGAACACTGAAGCTTTCTTT
CASRPQMNTEAFF
>TRBD2|TRBV7-7|TRBJ2-1|NA
TGTGCTAGCAGCCCTGGGACTAGCGGGGGAAGATACAATGAGCAGTTCTTC
CASSPGTSGGRYNEQFF
>NA|TRBV4-2|TRBJ2-2|NA
TGTGCCAGCAGCCAGATCGGGTCAGGGTGGACCGGGGAGCTGTTTTTT
CASSQIGSGWTGELFF
>TRBD1|TRBV5-1|TRBJ2-3|NA
TGCGCCAGCAGGGCTGGGACAGTTAGCACAGATACGCAGTATTTT
CASRAGTVSTDTQYF
>NA|TRBV12-3/TRBV12-4|TRBJ1-5|few
TGTGCCAGCAGCTCCAGGCGCGATCAGCCCCAGCATTTT
CASSSRRDQPQHF
>TRBD1|TRBV30|TRBJ1-5|NA
TGTGCCTGGAGTAAGACAGGGGACAGCAATCAGCCCCAGCATTTT
CAWSKTGDSNQPQHF
>TRBD2|TRBV2|TRBJ2-5|NA
TGTGCCAGCAGTTGGACTAGCGGAGGACAAGAGACCCAGTACTTC
CASSWTSGGQETQYF
>NA|TRBV12-3/TRBV12-4|TRBJ2-3|NA
TGTGCCAGCAGTTTATCAAATACGCAGTATTTT
CASSLSNTQYF